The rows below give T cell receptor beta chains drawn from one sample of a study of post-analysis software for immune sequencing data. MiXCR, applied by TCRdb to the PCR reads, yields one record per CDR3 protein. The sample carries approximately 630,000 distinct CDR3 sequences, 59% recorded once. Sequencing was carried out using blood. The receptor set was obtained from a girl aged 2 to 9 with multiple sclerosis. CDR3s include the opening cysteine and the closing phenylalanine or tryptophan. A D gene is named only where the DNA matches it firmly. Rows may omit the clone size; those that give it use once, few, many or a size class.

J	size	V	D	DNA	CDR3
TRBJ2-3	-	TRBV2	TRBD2	TGTGCCAGCAGGCTCGCTAGCGGGGGGGCCTTAGATACGCAGTATTTT	CASRLASGGALDTQYF
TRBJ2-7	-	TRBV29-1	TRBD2	TGCAGCGTGGTGACTAGCGGGATTCTTTACGAGCAGTACTTC	CSVVTSGILYEQYF
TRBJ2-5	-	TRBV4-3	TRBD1	TGCGCCAGCAGCCAGACAGGGACAGGGACCCCAGAGACCCAGTACTTC	CASSQTGTGTPETQYF
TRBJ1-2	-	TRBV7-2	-	TGTGCCAGCAGCATCGCCTTTGTCAGGGATCGTAACTATGGCTACACCTTC	CASSIAFVRDRNYGYTF
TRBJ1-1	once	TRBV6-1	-	TGTGCCAGCCGTTGGGGACGGGGCACGAACACTGAAGCTTTCTTT	CASRWGRGTNTEAFF
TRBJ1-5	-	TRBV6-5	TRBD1	TGTGCCAGCAGTTTGTCGACAGGGCCCCCAATCCAGCCCCAGCATTTT	CASSLSTGPPIQPQHF
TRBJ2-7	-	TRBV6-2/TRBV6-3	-	TGTGCCAGCAGGGGCCGGGAAGGGGCCACCTACGAGCAGTACTTC	CASRGREGATYEQYF
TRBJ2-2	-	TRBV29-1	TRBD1	TGCAGCGTGGCCCCGGACAGGGGAGACACCGGGGAGCTGTTTTTT	CSVAPDRGDTGELFF
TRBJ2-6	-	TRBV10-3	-	TGTGCCATCAGTGAGTCAACAGGGAGACTTTCTGGGGCCAACGTCCTGACTTTC	CAISESTGRLSGANVLTF
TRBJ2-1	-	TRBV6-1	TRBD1	TGTACCAGCAGTGACAGGGGGAAGTACAATGAGCAGTTCTTC	CTSSDRGKYNEQFF
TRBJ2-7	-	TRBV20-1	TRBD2	TGCAGTGCTAGTGGGCCCGGGACTAGCGGCACCTACGAGCAGTACTTC	CSASGPGTSGTYEQYF
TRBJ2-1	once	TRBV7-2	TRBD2	TGTGCCAGCAGCTTAGGGGCTAGCGGGTCCAGGGGCGATGAGCAGTTCTTC	CASSLGASGSRGDEQFF
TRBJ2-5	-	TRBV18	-	TGTGCCAGCTCGGAGTTGGAGACCCAGTACTTC	CASSELETQYF
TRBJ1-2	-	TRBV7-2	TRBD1	TGTGCCAGCAGCCCTCAGGGGGCGCTTGGCTACACCTTC	CASSPQGALGYTF
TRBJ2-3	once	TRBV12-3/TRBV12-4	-	TGTGCCAGCGACTCCAGGGGCCGACGGGGAGATAGGACAGATACGCAGTATTTT	CASDSRGRRGDRTDTQYF
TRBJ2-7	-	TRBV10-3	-	TGTGCCATCAAGTGGGGGAATTCCTACGAGCAGTACTTC	CAIKWGNSYEQYF
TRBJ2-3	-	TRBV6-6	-	TGTGCCAGCACCGACCTGGACAGGGAGGGAGTAACAAATACGCAGTATTTT	CASTDLDREGVTNTQYF
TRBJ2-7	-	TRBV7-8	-	TGTGCCAGCAGCGTCGCCGCCCCTGGGTTCGAGCAGTACTTC	CASSVAAPGFEQYF
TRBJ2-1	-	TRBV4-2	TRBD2	TGTGCCAGCAGCCGGGCCGGGACTAGAGACAATGAGCAGTTCTTC	CASSRAGTRDNEQFF
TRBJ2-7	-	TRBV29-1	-	TGCAGCGTCTTCCGGGGGGCGAGCTACGAGCAGTACTTC	CSVFRGASYEQYF
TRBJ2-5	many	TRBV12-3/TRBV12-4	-	TGTGCCAGCAGCTCCAGGGAGACCCAGTACTTC	CASSSRETQYF
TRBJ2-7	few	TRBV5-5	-	TGTGCCAGCAGATCGCATGACACTCAACCACGACGGTACGAGCAGTACTTC	CASRSHDTQPRRYEQYF
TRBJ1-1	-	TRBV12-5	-	TGTGCTAGTGGTTTGGGCCACCCAATTGGCGGTGAAGCTTTCTTT	CASGLGHPIGGEAFF
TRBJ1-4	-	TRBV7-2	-	TGTGCCAGCAGCTTAGCGAGGGGTGAAAAACTGTTTTTT	CASSLARGEKLFF
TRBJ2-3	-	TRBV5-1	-	TGCGCCAGCAGCTTTGAGGTTATCGCCACAGATACGCAGTATTTT	CASSFEVIATDTQYF
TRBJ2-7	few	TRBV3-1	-	TGTGCCAGCAGCCCCTTTCGACTAGACTCCTACGAGCAGTACTTC	CASSPFRLDSYEQYF
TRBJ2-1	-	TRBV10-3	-	TGTGCCATCAGTGCGTTGGAATACAATGAGCAGTTCTTC	CAISALEYNEQFF
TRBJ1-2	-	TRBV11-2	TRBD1	TGTGCCAGCAGCACGCGGGACAGCGACCTTACTAACTATGGCTACACCTTC	CASSTRDSDLTNYGYTF
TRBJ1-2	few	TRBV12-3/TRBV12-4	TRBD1	TGTGCCAGCAGGAAGACAGGGGGCAACTATGGCTACACCTTC	CASRKTGGNYGYTF
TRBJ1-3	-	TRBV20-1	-	TGCAGTGCTAGAGATCGGCGACGGAGCTCTGGAAACACCATATATTTT	CSARDRRRSSGNTIYF
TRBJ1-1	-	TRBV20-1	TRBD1	TGCAGTGCTCCCCGACAGGGGCCCAATACTGAAGCTTTCTTT	CSAPRQGPNTEAFF
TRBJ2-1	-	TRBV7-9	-	TGTGCCAGCAGCTCGAGGGGGGGTCGCAATGAGCAGTTCTTC	CASSSRGGRNEQFF
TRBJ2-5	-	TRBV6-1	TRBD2	TGTGCCAGCAGTGAAGAATGGGGGGGCCAAGAGACCCAGTACTTC	CASSEEWGGQETQYF
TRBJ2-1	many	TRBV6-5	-	TGTGCCAGCAGTTACGGCAGTTCCTACAATGAGCAGTTCTTC	CASSYGSSYNEQFF
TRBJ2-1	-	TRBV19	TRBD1	TGTGCCAGTATGGACAGGGTCTCCTACAATGAGCAGTTCTTC	CASMDRVSYNEQFF
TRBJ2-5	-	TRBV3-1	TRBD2	TGTGCCAGCAGCCAGAATTTAGCGGGTCTGGATGAGCAGTACTTC	CASSQNLAGLDEQYF
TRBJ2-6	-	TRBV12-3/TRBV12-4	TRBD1	TGTGCCAGCATTCGGACCGGGACAGGGGCTTCCGGGGCCAACGTCCTGACTTTC	CASIRTGTGASGANVLTF
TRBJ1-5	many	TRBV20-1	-	TGCAGTGCTAGGCCAGGGGCTGGACAGCCCCAGCATTTT	CSARPGAGQPQHF
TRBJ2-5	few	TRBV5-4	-	TGTGCCAGCAGCTTACAGGGTAGGGGAGAGACCCAGTACTTC	CASSLQGRGETQYF
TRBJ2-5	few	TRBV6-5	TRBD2	TGTGCCAGCAGTTACCCTAAGGGAGTAGCGGGGAAGCAAGAGACCCAGTACTTC	CASSYPKGVAGKQETQYF
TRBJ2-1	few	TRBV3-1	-	TGTGCCAGCGGTCGCAATGAGCAGTTCTTC	CASGRNEQFF
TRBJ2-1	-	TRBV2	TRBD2	TGTGCCAGCAGTGGGAGCGGGGGGGCCGGTTACAATGAGCAGTTCTTC	CASSGSGGAGYNEQFF
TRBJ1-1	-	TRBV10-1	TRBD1	TGCGCCAGCAGTGGGACAGGGGCAGGCACTGAAGCTTTCTTT	CASSGTGAGTEAFF
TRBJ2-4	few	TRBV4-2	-	TGTGCCAGCAGCATTACGGGGGCAGACATTCAGTACTTC	CASSITGADIQYF
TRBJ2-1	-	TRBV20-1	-	TGCAGTGCTAGAGATCGGCTAGCCATCAATGAGCAGTTCTTC	CSARDRLAINEQFF
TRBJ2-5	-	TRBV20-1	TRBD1	TGCAGTGCTAGGGGTTTCGGGACAGGGGAAGAGACCCAGTACTTC	CSARGFGTGEETQYF
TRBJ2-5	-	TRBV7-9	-	TGTGCCAGCAGTCCAACCTCACAAGAGACCCAGTACTTC	CASSPTSQETQYF
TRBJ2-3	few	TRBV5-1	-	TGCGCCAGCAGCTTGTACGGGGGCTTAGATACGCAGTATTTT	CASSLYGGLDTQYF
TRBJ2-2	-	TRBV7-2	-	TGTGCCAGCAGCATTAGCGTGGTAACATCAGGGGAGCTGTTTTTT	CASSISVVTSGELFF
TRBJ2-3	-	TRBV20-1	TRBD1	TGCAGTGCTTTACCGGGACAGGGGGCGGCAGATACGCAGTATTTT	CSALPGQGAADTQYF
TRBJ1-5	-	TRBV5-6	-	TGTGCCAGCAGCTTGGCAGTTCAAGCCCAGCCCCAGCATTTT	CASSLAVQAQPQHF
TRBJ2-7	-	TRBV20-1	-	TGCAGTGCTAGAGAGTCGCGGGGCCTTTCCTACGAGCAGTACTTC	CSARESRGLSYEQYF
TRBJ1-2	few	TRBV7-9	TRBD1	TGTGCCAGCAGAGGAGACAGGGTTGGCTACACCTTC	CASRGDRVGYTF
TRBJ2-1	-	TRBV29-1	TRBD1	TGCAGCGTTGTATCAGGGGGCTCCTACAATGAGCAGTTCTTC	CSVVSGGSYNEQFF
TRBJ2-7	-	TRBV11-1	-	TGTGCCAGCAGCTTAGGTCCAGGGATGTACGAGCAGTACTTC	CASSLGPGMYEQYF
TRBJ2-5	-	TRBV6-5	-	TGTGCCAGCGGACGGAATTACGGGGAGACCCAGTACTTC	CASGRNYGETQYF
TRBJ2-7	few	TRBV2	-	TGTGCCAGCGGCCCCGGGACAAGCTACGAGCAGTACTTC	CASGPGTSYEQYF